This T cell receptor (beta chain) was obtained from a study of CD8 T cells in Susac syndrome. The CDR3 loop spans 15 amino acids. Per germline, CDR1 MGHRA and CDR2 YSYEKL. The V and J ends lost 6 bases and 3 bases, in that order; junction bases with no gene match: 8. Random hexamers were used to reverse transcribe 0.5 to 1 ug of RNA. Using its own MiXCR run on the immunoSEQ multiplex PCR reads, TCRdb lists one record per CDR3 protein. The data hold around 270,000 distinct CDR3 sequences, with around 91% observed a single time. TEMRA cells were FACS-enriched, unlike CD8+ and CD4+ T cells, which were negatively isolated.

The chain is built from TRBV4-1 and TRBJ2-7, with 10 bases identical to TRBD2. Input material: CD8+ T cells from PBMCs. The sequence derives from a human donor with multiple sclerosis. The CDR3 spells CASSPTSGPYYEQYF. The CDR3 bases are TGCGCCAGCAGTCCGACTAGCGGGCCATACTACGAGCAGTACTTC.